The source of this T cell receptor beta chain is a study of shared clonotypes between healthy human individuals. For the study at large: With ages of 18 to 49, the donors were a couple of women and a few men. General study findings and limits: The low donor count limited represented genetic and exposure-history diversity. Clonotypes which were not shared had lower generation probabilities than clonotypes that all four donors shared.

The CDR3 has 14 residues. The J segment lost 3 bases and the V segment lost 8 bases, leaving 6 bases of the junction unmatched. Germline CDR1 and CDR2: MDHEN and SYDVKM. This clone was recorded once. No antigen is known for it. Data came from immunoSEQ multiplex PCR; TCRdb stores just in-frame clones and leaves some out. The data show approximately 1.5 million clones, with nearly 99% seen just once and roughly 0.4% held by the top ten. The sample taken for sequencing was naive CD4+ T cells sorted from blood. The sample's subset: CD45RA+ positively selected. The TCR comes from a young man in good health. The chain recombines TRBV28 with TRBJ1-4, with TRBD1 identical over 7 bases. Here the CDR3 DNA reads TGTGCCAGCTATTCGACAGGGCCTAATGAAAAACTGTTTTTT. Its translation is CASYSTGPNEKLFF. The full variable domain, in which reference TRBV28 and TRBJ1-4 provide the parts outside the CDR3, is DVKVTQSSRYLVKRTGEKVFLECVQDMDHENMFWYRQDPGLGLRLIYFSYDVKMKEKGDIPEGYSVSREKKERFSLILESASTNQTSMYLCASYSTGPNEKLFFGSGTQLSVL.